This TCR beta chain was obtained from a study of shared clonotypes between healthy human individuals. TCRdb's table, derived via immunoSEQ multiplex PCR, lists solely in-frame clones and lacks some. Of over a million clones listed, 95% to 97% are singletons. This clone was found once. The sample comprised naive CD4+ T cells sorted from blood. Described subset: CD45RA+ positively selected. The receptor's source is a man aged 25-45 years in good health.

The DNA of the CDR3 is TGTGCCACCAGTGCACGGGGGGGTAGTAGGGTCAATGAAAAACTGTTTTTT. Its protein product is CATSARGGSRVNEKLFF. The chain carries TRBV15 and TRBJ1-4; weak D call: TRBD1 (5 bases). The CDR3 is made up of 17 amino acids. Trimming cost V 6 bases and J 5 bases, with 22 bases left between them. Per germline, CDR1 LNHNV and CDR2 YYDKDF (reference sequence).